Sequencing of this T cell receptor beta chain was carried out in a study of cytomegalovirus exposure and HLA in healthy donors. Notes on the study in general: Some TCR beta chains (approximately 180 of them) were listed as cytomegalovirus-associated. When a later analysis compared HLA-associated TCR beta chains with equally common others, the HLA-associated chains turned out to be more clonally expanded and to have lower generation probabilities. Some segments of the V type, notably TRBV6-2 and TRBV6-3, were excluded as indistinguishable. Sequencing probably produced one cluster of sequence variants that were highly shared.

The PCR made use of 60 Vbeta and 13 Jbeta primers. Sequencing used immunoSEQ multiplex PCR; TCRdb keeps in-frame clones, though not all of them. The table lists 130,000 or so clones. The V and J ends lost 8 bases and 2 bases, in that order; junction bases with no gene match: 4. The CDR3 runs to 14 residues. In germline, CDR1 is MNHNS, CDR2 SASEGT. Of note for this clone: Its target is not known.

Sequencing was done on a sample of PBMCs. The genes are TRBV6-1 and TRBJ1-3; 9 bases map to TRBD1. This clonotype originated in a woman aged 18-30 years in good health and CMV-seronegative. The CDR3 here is CASQRTGAGNTIYF. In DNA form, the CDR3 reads TGTGCCAGCCAGCGGACAGGGGCTGGAAACACCATATATTTT.